The clone carrying this T cell receptor (beta chain) came up once. One end of the junction does not line up with germline, which may come from a read error. This sample was taken from a study of metastatic and nonmetastatic thyroid tumors. The entire patient cohort was treatment-naive prior to thyroid surgery. MiXCR re-clonotyped the PCR reads for TCRdb. The sample contains tens of thousands of clones, 20% to 30% of which appear only once. The CDR3 extends over 16 amino acids. The germline V gene encodes CDR1 MDHEN and CDR2 SYDVKM. The material sequenced was blood. The TCR sequence derives from a male donor with papillary thyroid cancer or a benign thyroid nodule (not recorded which). Some clones in this sample may be carry-over from other donors' samples. The genes are TRBV28 and TRBJ2-5, with 8 bases lining up with TRBD2. The CDR3 region is CASSLGPGGGGGTQSF. For the CDR3, the DNA is TGTGCCAGCAGTTTAGGGCCGGGAGGGGGTGGAGGGACCCAGTCCTTC.